This TCR beta chain was retrieved from a study of T cell repertoires in cytomegalovirus infection. Study overall: It was the public TCR beta signatures that indicated both CMV infection and matching HLA type. Regarding the study as a whole: Ex vivo, HLA-C-restricted CMV-specific TCR beta clonotypes prevailed over the rest of the response.

TCRdb called the reads again in MiXCR, with one record for every CDR3 protein. The sample includes approximately 110,000 distinct CDR3 sequences, around 10% seen only once; the top ten take roughly 31%. This CDR3 contains 21 residues. Germline V CDR1 and CDR2: DFQATT, SNEGSKA (reference sequence). V shed 1 base and J 1 base; nucleotides not matched to a gene: 20. This clonotype was observed at least ten times. Its antigen is still unknown. The V call is TRBV20-1, the J call TRBJ2-1; TRBD2 matches 9 bases. Sequenced sample: PBMCs, sequenced either directly or after in vitro stimulation (not recorded which). The receptor's source is a human donor in good health (CMV status not recorded). Some clones in this sample may be carry-over from other donors' samples. In DNA, the CDR3 is TGCAGTGCTAGAGGCCTAGGGGTCGGAGCGGGAGGCCATTCTTCCTACAATGAGCAGTTCTTC. Protein product: CSARGLGVGAGGHSSYNEQFF.